The rows below give T cell receptor beta chains drawn from one sample of a study of response to subunit inactivated influenza vaccine. TCRdb reprocessed the RT-PCR reads via MiXCR and lists one record per CDR3 protein. The sample gives roughly 520,000 distinct CDR3 sequences, approximately 24% of which show up once; approximately 2% is in the top ten. The sequenced sample was CD4+ T cells sorted from PBMCs, obtained 5 days after vaccination. These receptors all stem from a man aged 45 to 65 who received an inactivated influenza vaccine. Both conserved end residues are part of each CDR3. D genes are given only for firm matches. Expanded clones are given a class, and other clones once, few, many or no size at all.

TRBV4-2	TRBJ2-5	few	-	TGTGCCAGCAGCCAAGATCGCAAACAAGAGACCCAGTACTTC	CASSQDRKQETQYF
TRBV7-2	TRBJ2-4	-	-	TGTGCCAGCAGCCCGGGGGACCGTCCGAACATTCAGTACTTC	CASSPGDRPNIQYF
TRBV7-2	TRBJ2-1	-	-	TGTGCCAGCACTTTTACCGGGACTTCCTACAATGAGCAGTTCTTC	CASTFTGTSYNEQFF
TRBV7-2	TRBJ2-7	few	-	TGTGCCAGCAGCTTAGTAGGACGGGAATTTGGACAGTACTTC	CASSLVGREFGQYF
TRBV27	TRBJ2-2	once	-	TGTGCCAGCAGTGTACACCCCCAGAAGGCCGGGGAGCTGTTTTTT	CASSVHPQKAGELFF
TRBV20-1	TRBJ2-3	-	-	TGCAGTGCTAGAGATTGGGCTAGTGTAGATACGCAGTATTTT	CSARDWASVDTQYF
TRBV5-1	TRBJ2-5	-	-	TGCGCCAGCAGCCTACAGGGAATGGTTGGCTTGGAGACCCAGTACTTC	CASSLQGMVGLETQYF
TRBV5-1	TRBJ2-5	-	TRBD2	TGCGCCAGCAGCCCCGCTAGCGGGGGGGCCGGGGAGACCCAGTACTTC	CASSPASGGAGETQYF
TRBV5-1	TRBJ2-1	-	TRBD1	TGCGCCAGCAGCGTCCGGGACAGGGGGTTCAATGAGCAGTTCTTC	CASSVRDRGFNEQFF
TRBV20-1	TRBJ1-2	-	-	TGCAGTGCTAAGGTCGGGAACTATGGCTACACCTTC	CSAKVGNYGYTF
TRBV7-9	TRBJ2-3	-	-	TGTGCCAGCAGCTTAACCACGGAAAGCACAGATACGCAGTATTTT	CASSLTTESTDTQYF
TRBV7-2	TRBJ2-5	-	TRBD2	TGTGCCAGCAGCTTAGGTAGCGGGGGAACTCAAGAGACCCAGTACTTC	CASSLGSGGTQETQYF
TRBV24-1	TRBJ2-2	-	-	TGTGCCACCAGTGATACCAGGTGGAGTCCGAACACCGGGGAGCTGTTTTTT	CATSDTRWSPNTGELFF
TRBV5-1	TRBJ2-7	once	TRBD2	TGCGCCAGCAGCTTGGTTCGGGGGGAGAGGAACGAGCAGTACTTC	CASSLVRGERNEQYF
TRBV10-3	TRBJ1-2	-	TRBD1	TGTGCCATCAGCCCTCCGGGACAGCCTTATGGCTACACCTTC	CAISPPGQPYGYTF
TRBV20-1	TRBJ2-7	few	-	TGCAGTGCTACGCCGCTAAAGGGACACTTGGGAGGGGCCTACGAGCAGTACTTC	CSATPLKGHLGGAYEQYF
TRBV24-1	TRBJ2-5	once	TRBD1	TGTGCCACCAGTGACCAGGGACAGCACCAAGAGACCCAGTACTTC	CATSDQGQHQETQYF
TRBV6-1	TRBJ1-1	few	TRBD1	TGTGCCAGCAGTCAGACAGGGGTCACTGAAGCTTTCTTT	CASSQTGVTEAFF
TRBV6-5	TRBJ2-7	-	TRBD1	TGTGCCAGCAGTTACGGTTTGACAGGGGGCGCTGGGCAGTACTTC	CASSYGLTGGAGQYF
TRBV12-3/TRBV12-4	TRBJ2-1	many	TRBD2	TGTGCCAGCAGTTTATGGCGGGGGAACTACAATGAGCAGTTCTTC	CASSLWRGNYNEQFF
TRBV5-5	TRBJ1-1	once	-	TGTGCCAGCAGCGGCGGGGCAGTGAGGTCACGTGAAGCTTTCTTT	CASSGGAVRSREAFF
TRBV27	TRBJ2-1	-	TRBD2	TGTGCCAGCAGTTTACCCCGGGGAGGGTGGTTCTTC	CASSLPRGGWFF
TRBV7-2	TRBJ2-5	few	-	TGTGCCAGCAGCCCGGACTGGCAAGAGACCCAGTACTTC	CASSPDWQETQYF
TRBV15	TRBJ2-1	few	TRBD2	TGTGCCACCAGCAGGGACTCCTCACTAGCGGGTAAGCAGTTCTTC	CATSRDSSLAGKQFF
TRBV9	TRBJ2-2	-	TRBD1	TGTGCCAGCCGGCGGGACAGGGTGGGCACCGGGGAGCTGTTTTTT	CASRRDRVGTGELFF
TRBV4-1	TRBJ2-2	-	TRBD1	TGCGCCAGCAGCCTTGGGACAGGGATGAACGGGGAGCTGTTTTTT	CASSLGTGMNGELFF
TRBV4-3	TRBJ2-1	-	-	TGCGCCAGCAGTCCAAGAGGTAGCGATAACTCCTACAATGAGCAGTTCTTC	CASSPRGSDNSYNEQFF
TRBV12-3/TRBV12-4	TRBJ1-3	few	TRBD1	TGTGCCAGCAGTCCCGGGACAGGGGGTGGGTCTGGAAACACCATATATTTT	CASSPGTGGGSGNTIYF
TRBV12-3/TRBV12-4	TRBJ2-7	few	TRBD1	TGTGCCAGCAGTTTAGGACAGGGGATGTCCTACGAGCAGTACTTC	CASSLGQGMSYEQYF
TRBV5-8	TRBJ1-5	-	-	TGTGCCAGCACCGAGCGGAGTTATAGCAATCAGCCCCAGCATTTT	CASTERSYSNQPQHF
TRBV29-1	TRBJ2-5	-	-	TGCAGCGTTCCAAGACAGGAACAAGAGACCCAGTACTTC	CSVPRQEQETQYF
TRBV6-6	TRBJ2-7	few	TRBD1	TGTGCCAAACGACAGGGGTCGTCCTACGAGCAGTACTTC	CAKRQGSSYEQYF
TRBV19	TRBJ2-1	-	TRBD2	TGTGCCAGTAGTATAGCAGGAGCGGGGGGGTACGGTGAGCAGTTCTTC	CASSIAGAGGYGEQFF
TRBV7-2	TRBJ2-5	-	-	TGTGCCAGCAGCTCACAACTGGGGGAGACCCAGTACTTC	CASSSQLGETQYF
TRBV12-3/TRBV12-4	TRBJ2-7	many	-	TGTGCCAGCAGTTTCCACGTACCCTACGAGCAGTACTTC	CASSFHVPYEQYF
TRBV28	TRBJ1-2	-	-	TGTGCCAGCAGTTTAGCGGGCAGCTACTATGGCTACACCTTC	CASSLAGSYYGYTF
TRBV27	TRBJ2-2	few	-	TGTGCCAGCAGCCGGACAGTAGCTAGCACCGGGGAGCTGTTTTTT	CASSRTVASTGELFF
TRBV5-4	TRBJ2-2	-	-	TGTGCCAGCAGCGCAACTCCGAACACCGGGGAGCTGTTTTTT	CASSATPNTGELFF
TRBV10-3	TRBJ2-1	few	TRBD1	TGTGCCATCAGTGAAACAGGGGGGACCTACAATGAGCAGTTCTTC	CAISETGGTYNEQFF
TRBV20-1	TRBJ2-7	few	TRBD1	TGCAGTGCTCTGGACAGGGACGAGCAGTACTTC	CSALDRDEQYF
TRBV7-6	TRBJ1-6	few	-	TGTGCCAGCAGCTTAGTAGAAGGGCCGGATTCACCCCTCCACTTT	CASSLVEGPDSPLHF
TRBV4-2	TRBJ1-6	few	-	TGTGCCAGCAGCCCCTGGTCCTATAATTCACCCCTCCACTTT	CASSPWSYNSPLHF
TRBV5-5	TRBJ1-1	few	-	TGTGCCAGCAGCCCGCCCGGATCAGTGAACACTGAAGCTTTCTTT	CASSPPGSVNTEAFF
TRBV5-1	TRBJ1-4	-	TRBD1	TGCGCCAGCAGGATCGACAGGGTCGCGGGAGAAAAACTGTTTTTT	CASRIDRVAGEKLFF
TRBV6-1	TRBJ1-5	-	TRBD1	TGTGCCTCGAAACAGGGGAATGATCAGCCCCAGCATTTT	CASKQGNDQPQHF
TRBV29-1	TRBJ1-3	few	-	TGCAGCGTCTCCATATGGGGGGGGAAGTCTGGAAACACCATATATTTT	CSVSIWGGKSGNTIYF
TRBV5-1	TRBJ1-1	few	-	TGCGCCAGCAGCCTAGCAGGGCGCACTGAAGCTTTCTTT	CASSLAGRTEAFF
TRBV18	TRBJ2-2	-	TRBD1	TGTGCCAGCTCACCACAGTATAGGACAGGATACACCGGGGAGCTGTTTTTT	CASSPQYRTGYTGELFF
TRBV7-2	TRBJ2-3	few	-	TGTGCCAGCAGCTTAAGGGCCGCCGGCACAGATACGCAGTATTTT	CASSLRAAGTDTQYF
TRBV3-1	TRBJ2-5	few	-	TGTGCCAGCAGCCCTACTAGGACTCGAGAGACCCAGTACTTC	CASSPTRTRETQYF
TRBV7-8	TRBJ2-5	few	-	TGTGCCAGCAGCTTGTATGAACAAGAGACCCAGTACTTC	CASSLYEQETQYF
TRBV28	TRBJ2-7	-	-	TGTGCCAGCAGACACAATTCCTACGAGCAGTACTTC	CASRHNSYEQYF
TRBV19	TRBJ2-7	-	-	TGTGCCAGTAGTATCGGACGAAGCGAGCAGTACTTC	CASSIGRSEQYF
TRBV5-1	TRBJ2-1	many	TRBD1	TGCGCCAGCAGTTCGGGACAGATCGACAATGAGCAGTTCTTC	CASSSGQIDNEQFF
TRBV28	TRBJ2-3	-	-	TGTGCCAGCAGCCGGGTGGGGGGCGAGTCAGATACGCAGTATTTT	CASSRVGGESDTQYF
TRBV11-2	TRBJ2-3	-	TRBD1	TGTGCCAGCAGCTACCAGGGGGCCACAGATACGCAGTATTTT	CASSYQGATDTQYF
TRBV11-1	TRBJ2-4	few	-	TGTGCCAGCAGCCCCTCCCATCTTGTGCTGCTAGCCAAAAACATTCAGTACTTC	CASSPSHLVLLAKNIQYF
TRBV10-3	TRBJ2-7	-	-	TGTGCCACGAAGGGGCCGGACGAGCAGTACTTC	CATKGPDEQYF
TRBV20-1	TRBJ2-7	-	-	TGCAGTGCTAGTAAAGCCGAGTACGTACGCGAGCAGTACTTC	CSASKAEYVREQYF
TRBV12-3/TRBV12-4	TRBJ2-5	many	-	TGTGCCAGCAGTTCCGGGGGACAGACAACGGAGACCCAGTACTTC	CASSSGGQTTETQYF